Listed below are T cell receptor beta chains from one sample, sequenced in a study of blood T cell repertoires in COVID-19. Assay used: immunoSEQ multiplex PCR; TCRdb lists only in-frame clones, some missing. Among around 99,000 clones listed, around 90% were seen once. The sample comprised peripheral blood. The receptor source for this set is a woman under 40 with acute or convalescent COVID-19. CDR3s include the opening cysteine and the closing phenylalanine or tryptophan. Fields, in order: CDR3 protein, CDR3 DNA, V gene, clone size, D gene, J gene, CDR3 length. D genes are given only for firm matches. Some rows mark clone size as missing; the rest say once, few, many or name a class of expanded clone.

CASSLLTGRPELGYTF TGCGCCAGCAGCTTGTTGACAGGGCGCCCAGAGTTAGGCTACACCTTC TRBV5-1 NA TRBD1 TRBJ1-2 16
CASGLVQRWDRGYRYEQYF TGTGCTAGTGGTTTGGTACAGCGTTGGGACAGGGGTTATCGATACGAGCAGTACTTC TRBV12-5 NA TRBD1 TRBJ2-7 19
CASSTRTSSHNEQFF TGCGCCAGCAGCACCAGGACTAGTTCTCACAATGAGCAGTTCTTC TRBV5-1 NA TRBD2 TRBJ2-1 15
CASSNRDRVTGELFF TGTGCCAGCAGCAATCGGGATAGGGTGACCGGGGAGCTGTTTTTT TRBV7-2 NA NA TRBJ2-2 15
CASSSRGGSGNTIYF TGTGCCAGCAGCTCCCGAGGGGGCTCTGGAAACACCATATATTTT TRBV5-5 NA NA TRBJ1-3 15
CASSFNRDRGHEQYF TGTGCCAGCAGTTTTAACCGGGACAGGGGCCACGAGCAGTACTTC TRBV27 NA TRBD1 TRBJ2-7 15
CASSLGDSGYYEQYF TGTGCCAGCAGCTTAGGCGATTCAGGTTACTACGAGCAGTACTTC TRBV7-9 NA NA TRBJ2-7 15
CASSLGQGLDYGYTF TGCGCCAGCAGCTTGGGGCAGGGATTGGACTATGGCTACACCTTC TRBV5-1 NA NA TRBJ1-2 15
CASGFYGSGEQYF TGTGCTAGTGGTTTCTACGGATCGGGCGAGCAGTACTTC TRBV12-5 once NA TRBJ2-7 13
CASSQEGYTGGYGYTF TGCGCCAGCAGCCAAGAAGGATATACTGGGGGGTATGGCTACACCTTC TRBV4-3 NA NA TRBJ1-2 16
CASSRQGAKGNSGNTIYF TGTGCCAGCAGCCGACAGGGGGCCAAGGGTAACTCTGGAAACACCATATATTTT TRBV6-6 NA TRBD1 TRBJ1-3 18
CSVESSGGNTDTQYF TGCAGCGTGGAGTCTAGCGGGGGAAACACAGATACGCAGTATTTT TRBV29-1 once TRBD2 TRBJ2-3 15
CASREGDSPGNTIYF TGCGCCAGCCGGGAGGGGGACTCCCCTGGAAACACCATATATTTT TRBV5-1 NA NA TRBJ1-3 15
CASSPLQGMENTIYF TGTGCCAGCAGTCCACTACAGGGTATGGAAAACACCATATATTTT TRBV27 NA NA TRBJ1-3 15
CASSLGPDTNQPQHF TGTGCCAGCAGCTTAGGTCCCGACACCAATCAGCCCCAGCATTTT TRBV7-2 few NA TRBJ1-5 15
CAIQGASDNEQFF TGTGCCATTCAGGGGGCCTCTGACAATGAGCAGTTCTTC TRBV6-5 NA TRBD1 TRBJ2-1 13
CASREGLAAASSYNEQFF TGTGCCAGCAGGGAGGGACTAGCGGCAGCTAGCTCCTACAATGAGCAGTTCTTC TRBV5-4 NA TRBD2 TRBJ2-1 18
CSVELARTNTEAFF TGCAGCGTTGAACTGGCACGAACGAACACTGAAGCTTTCTTT TRBV29-1 NA NA TRBJ1-1 14
CASSYTGGNSPLHF TGTGCCAGCAGTTACACAGGGGGAAATTCACCCCTCCACTTT TRBV6-2/TRBV6-3 NA TRBD1 TRBJ1-6 14
CASRPDRGLGAFF TGTGCCAGCAGACCGGACAGGGGGCTTGGAGCTTTCTTT TRBV12-3/TRBV12-4 NA TRBD1 TRBJ1-1 13
CASSLNDRVAYEQYF TGTGCCAGCAGCTTGAATGACAGGGTAGCCTACGAGCAGTACTTC TRBV5-6 NA TRBD1 TRBJ2-7 15
CAIHGQSSYEQYF TGTGCCATCCACGGACAAAGCTCCTACGAGCAGTACTTC TRBV10-3 NA NA TRBJ2-7 13
CASSRRGQGISGNTIYF TGTGCCAGCTCAAGGAGGGGACAGGGGATCTCTGGAAACACCATATATTTT TRBV18 NA TRBD1 TRBJ1-3 17
CASRYRDYNSEQYF TGTGCCAGCAGATATAGGGACTACAACAGCGAGCAGTACTTC TRBV28 NA TRBD2 TRBJ2-7 14
CASSLVGTGNNEQFF TGCGCCAGCAGCTTGGTAGGGACAGGGAACAATGAGCAGTTCTTC TRBV5-1 few TRBD1 TRBJ2-1 15
CATWTSARGEQYF TGTGCCACCTGGACTAGCGCACGAGGCGAGCAGTACTTC TRBV2 NA TRBD2 TRBJ2-7 13
CASRKQGAGNTEAFF TGTGCCAGCAGAAAACAGGGGGCCGGGAACACTGAAGCTTTCTTT TRBV9 NA TRBD1 TRBJ1-1 15
CASSSGSSGNTIYF TGTGCCAGCAGCTCCGGGAGCTCTGGAAACACCATATATTTT TRBV6-5 NA NA TRBJ1-3 14
CASSPRVSDAKNIQYF TGTGCCAGCAGCCCACGGGTTTCGGATGCCAAAAACATTCAGTACTTC TRBV5-8 once NA TRBJ2-4 16
CASQPGGDRGLRTEAFF TGTGCCAGCCAACCCGGGGGGGACAGGGGCCTAAGGACTGAAGCTTTCTTT TRBV11-2 NA TRBD1 TRBJ1-1 17
CASSFIRGSEAFF TGTGCCAGCAGTTTTATCAGGGGCTCTGAAGCTTTCTTT TRBV27 NA NA TRBJ1-1 13
CASSLQATGGKLFF TGTGCCAGCAGCCTCCAAGCTACAGGGGGAAAACTGTTTTTT TRBV6-2/TRBV6-3 NA TRBD1 TRBJ1-4 14
CASSRGGNEKLFF TGTGCCAGCTCCCGGGGTGGTAATGAAAAACTGTTTTTT TRBV12-3/TRBV12-4 NA NA TRBJ1-4 13
CASKDRGDYGYTF TGTGCCAGCAAGGACAGGGGAGACTATGGCTACACCTTC TRBV2 once TRBD1 TRBJ1-2 13
CASSRQIYNEQFF TGTGCCAGCAGTAGACAGATCTACAATGAGCAGTTCTTC TRBV28 NA NA TRBJ2-1 13
CAWRGGPRGEQYF TGTGCCTGGAGAGGGGGTCCGAGGGGCGAGCAGTACTTC TRBV30 few NA TRBJ2-7 13
CASSQESGQLNSPLHF TGTGCCAGCAGCCAAGAGTCGGGACAACTTAATTCACCCCTCCACTTT TRBV3-1/TRBV3-2 NA NA TRBJ1-6 16